The 3 T cell receptor beta chains below all came from one sample that was sequenced in a study of type 1 and type 2 diabetes patients. PCR was run on genomic DNA. Multiplex PCR with 30 forward and 13 reverse primers amplified the TCR beta CDR3. TCRdb independently ran MiXCR on the multiplex PCR reads; one entry per CDR3 protein. The sample yields approximately 260,000 distinct CDR3 sequences, more than 45% seen once. Input material: peripheral blood mononuclear cells (PBMCs). The source of these receptors is a man between 18 and 29 years old with type 2 diabetes.

The CDR3 bases are TGTGCCAGCAGCCAAGAGGGGGTAAGGTATGGCTACACCTTC. This translates into CASSQEGVRYGYTF. The chain links TRBV4-2 to TRBJ1-2, with a tentative D call TRBD1 (5 bases). CDR1 and CDR2 (germline): LGHNA, YNFKEQ. This CDR3 has 14 residues. The V and J ends lost 0 bases and 5 bases respectively, with 10 bases between them.

The genes are TRBV2 and TRBJ1-1; D not resolved. The CDR3 runs to 12 residues. CDR1 is SNHLY and CDR2 is FYNNEI in the germline V gene. V was trimmed by 4 bases and J by 7 bases, leaving 10 bases between them. As DNA, the CDR3 is TGTGCCAGCAGTGGCGACGGCCATGAAGCTTTCTTT. Translation gives CASSGDGHEAFF.

CDR3: CSAEGAGYGYTF. CDR3 sequence (DNA): TGCAGCGCAGAGGGTGCGGGATATGGCTACACCTTC. The chain carries TRBV29-1 and TRBJ1-2; D is undetermined. Germline V gene sequence: CDR1 SQVTM, CDR2 ANQGSEA. CDR3 length: 12 residues. Trimming stripped 7 bases from V and 5 bases from J, with 14 bases between.